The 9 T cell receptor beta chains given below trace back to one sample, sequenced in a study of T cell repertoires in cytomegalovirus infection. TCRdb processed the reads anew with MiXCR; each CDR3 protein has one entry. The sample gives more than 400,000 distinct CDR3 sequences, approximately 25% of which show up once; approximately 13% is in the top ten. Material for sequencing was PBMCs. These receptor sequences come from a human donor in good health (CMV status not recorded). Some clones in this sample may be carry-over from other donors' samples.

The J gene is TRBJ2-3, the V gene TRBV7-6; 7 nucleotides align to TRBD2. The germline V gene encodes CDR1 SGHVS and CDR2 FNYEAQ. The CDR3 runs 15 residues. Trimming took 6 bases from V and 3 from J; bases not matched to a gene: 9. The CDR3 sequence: CASSSPSGQTDTQYF. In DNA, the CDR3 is TGTGCCAGCAGTTCGCCTAGCGGACAAACAGATACGCAGTATTTT.

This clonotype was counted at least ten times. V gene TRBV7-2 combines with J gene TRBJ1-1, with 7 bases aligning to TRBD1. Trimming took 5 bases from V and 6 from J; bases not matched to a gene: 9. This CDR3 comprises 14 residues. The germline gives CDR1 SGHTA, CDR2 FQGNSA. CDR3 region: CASSPYRTGAEAFF. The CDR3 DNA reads TGTGCCAGCAGCCCGTATAGGACAGGCGCTGAAGCTTTCTTT.

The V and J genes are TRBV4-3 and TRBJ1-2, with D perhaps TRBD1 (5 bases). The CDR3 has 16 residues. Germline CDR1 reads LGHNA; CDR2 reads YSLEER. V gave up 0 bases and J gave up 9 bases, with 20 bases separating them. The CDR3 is CASSQDQAGSAGRYTF. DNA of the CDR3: TGCGCCAGCAGCCAAGATCAGGCAGGATCCGCGGGGCGCTACACCTTC.

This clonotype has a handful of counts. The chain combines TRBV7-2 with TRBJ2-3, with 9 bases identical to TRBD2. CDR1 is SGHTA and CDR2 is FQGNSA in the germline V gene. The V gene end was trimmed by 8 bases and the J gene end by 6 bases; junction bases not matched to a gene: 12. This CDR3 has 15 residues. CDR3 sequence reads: CASCRREGSLDTQYF. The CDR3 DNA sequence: TGTGCCAGCTGTAGGCGGGAGGGTTCTTTGGATACGCAGTATTTT.

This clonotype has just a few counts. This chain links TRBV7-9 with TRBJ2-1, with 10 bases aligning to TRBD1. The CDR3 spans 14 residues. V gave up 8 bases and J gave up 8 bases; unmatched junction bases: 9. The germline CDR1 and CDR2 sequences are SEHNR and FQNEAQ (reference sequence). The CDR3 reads CASDKGQGIDEQFF. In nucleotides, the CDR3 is TGTGCCAGCGACAAGGGACAGGGGATTGATGAGCAGTTCTTC.

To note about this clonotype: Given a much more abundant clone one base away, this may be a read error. CDR3 sequence (DNA): TGTGCCAGCAGTGGACACCCGGGAATAGCACAAGAGCAGTTCTTC. It is translated as CASSGHPGIAQEQFF. The chain recombines TRBV6-5 with TRBJ2-1; D assignment may be TRBD1 or TRBD2 (5 bases each). The germline CDR1 and CDR2 sequences are MNHEY and SVGAGI. Trimming pared 5 bases from V and 10 bases from J, leaving 21 bases between. This CDR3 spans 15 amino acids.

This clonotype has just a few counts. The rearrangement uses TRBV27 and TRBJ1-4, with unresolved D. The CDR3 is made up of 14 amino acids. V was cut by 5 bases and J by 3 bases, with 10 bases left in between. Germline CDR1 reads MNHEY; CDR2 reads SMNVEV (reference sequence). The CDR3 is CASSPGIPNEKLFF. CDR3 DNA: TGTGCCAGCAGTCCGGGGATCCCTAATGAAAAACTGTTTTTT.

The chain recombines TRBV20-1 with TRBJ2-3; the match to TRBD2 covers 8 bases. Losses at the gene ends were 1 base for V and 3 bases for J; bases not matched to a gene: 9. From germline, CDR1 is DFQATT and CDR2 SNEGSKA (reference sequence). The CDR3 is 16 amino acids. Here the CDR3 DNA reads TGCAGTGCTAGAGGTTTCTTTAGCGGGAAGACAGATACGCAGTATTTT. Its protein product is CSARGFFSGKTDTQYF.

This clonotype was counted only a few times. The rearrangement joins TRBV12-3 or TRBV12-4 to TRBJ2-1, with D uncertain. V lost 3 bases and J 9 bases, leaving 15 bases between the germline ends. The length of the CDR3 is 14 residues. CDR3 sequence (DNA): TGTGCCAGCAGTTTCGGTCAAAGAAGGGTTGAGCAGTTCTTC. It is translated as CASSFGQRRVEQFF.